The 25 T cell receptor beta chains presented below share a single source sample, sequenced in a study of cytomegalovirus exposure and HLA in healthy donors. The primer mix had 60 Vbeta and 13 Jbeta primers. The table came from immunoSEQ multiplex PCR; TCRdb's copy has only in-frame clones and leaves some out. The sample's table shows 65,000 to 80,000 clones. The sample comprised PBMCs. The source is a man under 40 in good health and CMV-seronegative.

This sequence joins TRBV5-1 and TRBJ1-2; D might be TRBD1 (6 bases). CDR1 SGHRS and CDR2 YFSETQ come from the germline V gene. V was cut by 3 bases and J by 8 bases, with 17 bases left in between. CDR3 length equals 14 residues. The CDR3, as DNA: TGCGCCAGCAGCTCCGAGGGCAGGGGTACAGGCTACACCTTC. The encoded protein is CASSSEGRGTGYTF.

With regard to this clone: This same CDR3 is encoded by further DNA sequences in the sample. The genes are TRBV18 and TRBJ2-5; the D gene is possibly TRBD1 (6 bases). V gave up 3 bases and J gave up 5 bases, with 10 bases separating them. CDR3 size: 13 residues. The germline gives CDR1 KGHSH, CDR2 LQKENI. The DNA for the CDR3 is TGTGCCAGCTCACCGGGGCAGGGGGAGACCCAGTACTTC. Encoded protein: CASSPGQGETQYF.

V and J are TRBV19 and TRBJ2-3; the D gene is possibly TRBD1 (6 bases). V gave up 4 bases and J gave up 0 bases, with 8 bases separating them. This CDR3 contains 14 residues. Germline V CDR1 and CDR2: LNHDA, SQIVND (reference sequence). CDR3 coding DNA: TGTGCCAGTAGTAGGACAGCTAGCACAGATACGCAGTATTTT. Translating gives CASSRTASTDTQYF.

The gene calls are TRBV29-1 and TRBJ1-2; 10 positions match TRBD1. Germline CDR1 SQVTM, CDR2 ANQGSEA. V dropped 2 bases and J dropped 4; count of bases not matched to a gene: 7. This CDR3 spans 15 amino acids. CDR3 DNA: TGCAGCGTTGAATTGAGGGACAGGGGACCCTATGGCTACACCTTC. This translates into CSVELRDRGPYGYTF. Filled out from reference TRBV29-1 and TRBJ1-2, the complete variable domain reads SAVISQKPSRDICQRGTSLTIQCQVDSQVTMMFWYRQQPGQSLTLIATANQGSEATYESGFVIDKFPISRPNLTFSTLTVSNMSPEDSSIYLCSVELRDRGPYGYTFGSGTRLTVV.

The chain joins TRBV19 to TRBJ1-3; D perhaps matches TRBD1 (6 bases). From germline, CDR1 is LNHDA and CDR2 SQIVND (reference sequence). V shed 7 bases and J shed 4 bases, with 14 bases lying between them. The CDR3 spans 14 residues. The CDR3 nucleotides are TGTGCCAGTACCACACAGGGTTTAGGAAACACCATATATTTT. As protein: CASTTQGLGNTIYF.

CDR3 sequence reads: CAIRQGNTGELFF. For the CDR3, the DNA is TGTGCCATCCGACAGGGAAACACCGGGGAGCTGTTTTTT. The chain is built from TRBV10-3 and TRBJ2-2; TRBD1 agrees at 7 bases. Germline trimming cut 8 bases from V and 2 bases from J; bases unmatched to any gene: 2. The germline CDR1 and CDR2 sequences are ENHRY and SYGVKD. This CDR3 spans 13 amino acids.

The chain has TRBV7-2 and TRBJ2-7; tentative D call: TRBD2 (7 bases). The CDR3 contains 14 residues. V gave up 5 bases and J gave up 2 bases, with 13 bases separating them. CDR1 and CDR2 (germline): SGHTA, FQGNSA. The CDR3 sequence: CASSPPGGAYEQYF. The CDR3 bases are TGTGCCAGCAGCCCCCCGGGGGGCGCCTACGAGCAGTACTTC.

CDR3 coding DNA: TGTGCCAGCTCCCCGACAGGGGACAGCAATCAGCCCCAGCATTTT. It codes for CASSPTGDSNQPQHF. J is TRBJ1-5 and V is TRBV18; 8 bases line up with TRBD1. Germline-derived CDR1 and CDR2 are KGHSH and LQKENI. V shed 6 bases and J 1 base; nucleotides not matched to a gene: 5. The CDR3 extends over 15 amino acids.

The chain uses TRBV27 and TRBJ2-5; D possibly corresponds to TRBD1 (5 bases). Germline CDR1 reads MNHEY; CDR2 reads SMNVEV (reference sequence). V lost 6 bases, J lost 2 bases, and 16 bases lay in between. The CDR3 is made up of 15 amino acids. The CDR3 region is CASSTWTQTQETQYF. In DNA form, the CDR3 reads TGTGCCAGCAGCACCTGGACACAGACACAAGAGACCCAGTACTTC.

V usage is TRBV4-1 and J usage is TRBJ2-2, with D possibly being TRBD2 (5 bases). This CDR3 has 14 residues. Germline-derived CDR1 and CDR2 are MGHRA and YSYEKL. V gave up 3 bases and J gave up 4 bases, with 9 bases separating them. For the CDR3, the DNA is TGCGCCAGCAGCCAGCCGGGAACCACCGGGGAGCTGTTTTTT. Amino acid sequence: CASSQPGTTGELFF.

The rearrangement uses TRBV7-9 and TRBJ2-5; D might be TRBD1 (6 bases). Germline CDR1 and CDR2: SEHNR and FQNEAQ (reference sequence). The V end was cut by 2 bases, the J end by 3 bases, with 10 bases between. There are 14 residues in the CDR3. CDR3: CASSLNRVEETQYF. In DNA, the CDR3 is TGTGCCAGCAGCTTAAACAGGGTGGAAGAGACCCAGTACTTC.

This chain connects TRBV4-2 to TRBJ2-7; 12 bases fit TRBD2. The CDR3 has 17 amino acids. Per the germline V gene, CDR1 is LGHNA and CDR2 is YNFKEQ. Germline trimming cut 4 bases from V and 0 bases from J; bases unmatched to any gene: 7. CDR3 region: CASSRKLAGGPSYEQYF. The CDR3 DNA reads TGTGCCAGCAGCCGTAAACTAGCGGGAGGACCCTCCTACGAGCAGTACTTC.

The chain carries TRBV7-2 and TRBJ2-2; D is perhaps TRBD1 (6 bases). Germline V lookup: CDR1 SGHTA, CDR2 FQGNSA. The length of the CDR3 is 17 residues. V shed 7 bases and J shed 5 bases, with 23 bases lying between them. The DNA for the CDR3 is TGTGCCAGCACCATACGGACCGGGACACCTTTTACCGGGGAGCTGTTTTTT. Translating gives CASTIRTGTPFTGELFF.

The V and J genes are TRBV6-1 and TRBJ1-4; D not certain. CDR1 is MNHNS, CDR2 SASEGT, per germline. V was pared by 5 bases and J by 11 bases, with 18 bases between. There are 14 residues in the CDR3. CDR3 bases: TGTGCCAGCAGTCCCGGACTTCCCAACGGGAAACTGTTTTTT. Its protein is CASSPGLPNGKLFF.

This rearrangement joins TRBV14 to TRBJ2-2, with D uncertain. This CDR3 region has 13 residues. Trimming removed 2 bases at V and 5 bases at J, with 6 bases between. Germline values: CDR1 SGHDN, CDR2 FVKESK. The DNA of the CDR3 is TGTGCCAGCAGCCAATCGAGAACCGGGGAGCTGTTTTTT. Translating gives CASSQSRTGELFF.

The chain recombines TRBV9 with TRBJ2-3; 7 bases match TRBD2. This CDR3 has 16 amino acids. CDR1 is SGDLS and CDR2 is YYNGEE in the germline V gene. The V segment lost 0 bases and the J segment 1 base; nucleotides outside the gene matches: 5. CDR3 sequence reads: CASSVAVGGGTDTQYF. CDR3 coding DNA: TGTGCCAGCAGCGTAGCTGTGGGAGGGGGCACAGATACGCAGTATTTT. Drawing the rest from reference TRBV9 and TRBJ2-3, the complete variable domain is DSGVTQTPKHLITATGQRVTLRCSPRSGDLSVYWYQQSLDQGLQFLIQYYNGEERAKGNILERFSAQQFPDLHSELNLSSLELGDSALYFCASSVAVGGGTDTQYFGPGTRLTVL.

The chain employs TRBV6-5 and TRBJ1-6; possibly TRBD1 for D (5 bases). Trimming cost V 0 bases and J 7 bases, with 13 bases left between them. The CDR3 sequence is 16 residues long. Germline assignment: CDR1 MNHEY and CDR2 SVGAGI. CDR3: CASSYSGNAGNSPLHF. CDR3 nucleotides: TGTGCCAGCAGTTACTCTGGGAACGCAGGGAATTCACCCCTCCACTTT.

The genes are TRBV29-1 and TRBJ2-7; possibly TRBD1 for D (6 bases). The CDR3 is 13 residues long. CDR1 and CDR2 (germline): SQVTM, ANQGSEA. Trimming shortened V by 7 bases and J by 0 bases, and 13 bases separated the two germline ends. DNA of the CDR3: TGCAGCGCGAGCTGGACAGCCTCCTACGAGCAGTACTTC. This encodes CSASWTASYEQYF.

This chain joins TRBV9 and TRBJ1-1; possible D gene TRBD1, 5 bases. In germline, CDR1 is SGDLS, CDR2 YYNGEE. The CDR3 totals 13 residues. The V end lost 4 bases, the J end lost 4 bases, and 11 bases lay between the germline ends. CDR3 region: CASSSGGVTEAFF. The CDR3 region has the DNA TGTGCCAGCAGCTCGGGGGGAGTCACTGAAGCTTTCTTT.

This chain joins TRBV10-2 and TRBJ2-1; 8 nucleotides line up with TRBD1. Germline trimming cut 5 bases from V and 7 bases from J; bases unmatched to any gene: 10. Germline CDR1 reads WSHSY; CDR2 reads SAAADI. This CDR3 spans 15 amino acids. CDR3 sequence (DNA): TGCGCCAGCAGTTTTGGACAGGGTTGGGTGAATGAGCAGTTCTTC. This sequence encodes CASSFGQGWVNEQFF.

The V call is TRBV6-5, the J call TRBJ1-1; D might be TRBD1 (5 bases). Trimming shortened V by 6 bases and J by 1 base, and 9 bases separated the two germline ends. Germline V gene data show CDR1 as MNHEY and CDR2 as SVGAGI. The CDR3 spans 13 residues. Written as DNA, the CDR3 is TGTGCCAGCAGGCGACAGACGAACACTGAAGCTTTCTTT. This translates into CASRRQTNTEAFF.

In regard to this clone: The junction departs from germline at one end; a sequencing error may be responsible. The chain couples TRBV7-7 to TRBJ2-1, with 9 bases matching TRBD1. CDR3 length: 16 amino acids. The germline V gene has CDR1 SSHAT and CDR2 FNYEAQ (reference sequence). CDR3 DNA sequence: TGTGCTAGCAGCTCGGGCGGACAGGGGTGGTTCAATGAGCAGTTCTTC. Protein: CASSSGGQGWFNEQFF.

This chain joins TRBV9 and TRBJ1-4; 9 bases map to TRBD1. The trim removed 2 bases at V and 8 bases at J, leaving 4 bases unmatched. Germline lookup yields CDR1 SGDLS and CDR2 YYNGEE. The CDR3 totals 14 residues. CDR3 DNA: TGTGCCAGCAGCGTGACAGGGGGGCACGAAAAACTGTTTTTT. This sequence encodes CASSVTGGHEKLFF.

The chain combines TRBV19 with TRBJ2-1, with D tentatively TRBD1 (6 bases). CDR3 length: 13 residues. The germline V gene encodes CDR1 LNHDA and CDR2 SQIVND (reference sequence). V was clipped by 4 bases and J by 6 bases, with 10 bases between them. CDR3 nucleotides: TGTGCCAGTAGTAACAGGGACGGCAATGAGCAGTTCTTC. Protein product: CASSNRDGNEQFF.

V and J are TRBV4-1 and TRBJ1-5, with 9 bases that match TRBD1. This CDR3 contains 18 residues. CDR1 MGHRA and CDR2 YSYEKL come from the germline V gene. With 0 bases clipped from V and 0 bases from J, the junction kept 6 bases outside the gene matches. The CDR3 loop is CASSQEGGQGYSNQPQHF. In nucleotides, the CDR3 is TGCGCCAGCAGCCAAGAGGGGGGACAGGGTTATAGCAATCAGCCCCAGCATTTT.